What follows are 18 T cell receptor beta chains derived from one specimen sequenced in a study of blood T cells in healthy people across ages. Alongside a J-beta primer mix, a sample-barcoded 5' primer served in a second PCR lasting about 7 to 11 cycles. TCRdb independently ran MiXCR on the 5' RACE reads; one entry per CDR3 protein. In the table there are approximately 960,000 distinct CDR3 sequences, about 29% of which are singletons. A further study also used this sample, focusing on T cells of mothers and their children.

Sequencing used blood. The receptors come from a woman aged 40 to 50 in good health.

With respect to this clonotype: A read error may produce the germline difference seen at one junction end. The chain employs TRBV7-2 and TRBJ1-2; the D gene is possibly TRBD1 (6 bases). This CDR3 has 14 residues. The germline V gene encodes CDR1 SGHTA and CDR2 FQGNSA. CDR3: CVSSSNRVLYGYTF. The CDR3 DNA follows: TGTGTCAGCAGCTCTAACAGGGTGCTCTATGGCTACACCTTC.

This clonotype was observed a few times. V gene TRBV6-5 combines with J gene TRBJ1-1; D is perhaps TRBD1 (6 bases). The CDR3 is made up of 15 amino acids. The V end was cut by 6 bases, the J end by 1 base, with 15 bases between. CDR1 is MNHEY, CDR2 SVGAGI, per germline. CDR3 region: CASRKLQGKNTEAFF. Written as DNA, the CDR3 is TGTGCCAGCAGAAAACTACAGGGAAAGAACACTGAAGCTTTCTTT.

About this clonotype: One base away lies a much larger clone, so this may be a sequencing read error. In this CDR3 the conserved last residue, phenylalanine or tryptophan, is missing, so a read error is likely. The chain is built from TRBV30 and TRBJ2-7; D may be TRBD1 (6 bases). The CDR3 extends over 12 amino acids. CDR1 and CDR2 from the germline V gene are GTSNPN and SVGIG (reference sequence). CDR3 in DNA: TGTGCTTGGAGTTCACAGGGTTACGAGCAGTACTTA. Its translation is CAWSSQGYEQYL.

This clonotype was recorded once. The J gene is TRBJ2-5, the V gene TRBV2; D perhaps matches TRBD2 (5 bases). CDR1 SNHLY and CDR2 FYNNEI come from the germline V gene. The CDR3 contains 14 residues. The V end was cut by 6 bases, the J end by 11 bases, with 22 bases between. CDR3 amino acids: CASRIISVRDEQYF. As DNA, the CDR3 is TGTGCCAGCAGGATAATTAGCGTAAGGGATGAGCAGTACTTC.

The gene calls are TRBV9 and TRBJ1-2; tentatively, D is TRBD1 (6 bases). V was shortened by 10 bases and J by 1 base, with 11 bases between the two germline ends. This CDR3 is 12 amino acids long. Germline V gene sequence: CDR1 SGDLS, CDR2 YYNGEE. For the CDR3, the DNA is TGTGCCCCCGAAGGGGGTAACTATGGCTACACCTTC. It is translated as CAPEGGNYGYTF.

This clonotype was found many times. The V and J genes are TRBV11-2 and TRBJ1-2; tentative D call: TRBD1 (5 bases). There are 13 residues in the CDR3. V was pared by 4 bases and J by 5 bases, with 11 bases between. Germline CDR1 reads SGHAT; CDR2 reads FQNNGV. The CDR3 spells CASSSSGTYGYTF. DNA of the CDR3: TGTGCCAGCAGCTCCTCAGGGACTTATGGCTACACCTTC.

This sequence joins TRBV25-1 and TRBJ1-6; D perhaps matches TRBD1 (6 bases). Germline V gives CDR1 MGHDK, CDR2 SYGVNS. Trimming pared 6 bases from V and 0 bases from J, leaving 15 bases between. CDR3 length equals 17 residues. CDR3 DNA: TGTGCCAGCAGAGAAGAGACAGGTAGCTCCTATAATTCACCCCTCCACTTT. Protein product: CASREETGSSYNSPLHF.

This clonotype was seen ten or more times. The V and J genes are TRBV20-1 and TRBJ1-2; possible D gene TRBD1, 5 bases. V gave up 6 bases and J gave up 4 bases, with 15 bases separating them. Germline assignment: CDR1 DFQATT and CDR2 SNEGSKA (reference sequence). The CDR3 spans 13 residues. CDR3 bases: TGCAGTGCCGCTAGCGGGGCGGGCTATGGCTACACCTTC. It is translated as CSAASGAGYGYTF.

J is TRBJ1-5 and V is TRBV7-9, with D possibly TRBD1 on 5 matching bases. The CDR3 totals 15 residues. The ends were cut back, 1 base at V and 5 bases at J, with 12 bases in the middle. Per the germline V gene, CDR1 is SEHNR and CDR2 is FQNEAQ (reference sequence). CDR3: CASSLVGGIDQPQHF. Written as DNA, the CDR3 is TGTGCCAGCAGCTTAGTGGGGGGTATAGATCAGCCCCAGCATTTT.

The chain carries TRBV7-8 and TRBJ2-3, with D perhaps given as TRBD1 or TRBD2 (6 bases each). This CDR3 is 14 amino acids long. CDR1 is SGHVS and CDR2 is FQNEAQ in the germline V gene. Trimming removed 4 bases from V and 6 bases from J, with 14 bases in between. The CDR3 region is CASSSVRGVDTQYF. DNA for the CDR3: TGTGCCAGCAGCTCAGTAAGGGGGGTGGATACGCAGTATTTT.

This clonotype occurred many times. This chain connects TRBV25-1 to TRBJ2-5; D possibly corresponds to TRBD1 (6 bases). This CDR3 is 14 amino acids long. V was shortened by 6 bases and J by 4 bases, with 15 bases between the two germline ends. Germline V lookup: CDR1 MGHDK, CDR2 SYGVNS. This CDR3 reads CASSGQGRGETQYF. Written as DNA, the CDR3 is TGTGCCAGCAGCGGGCAGGGGAGAGGAGAGACCCAGTACTTC.

This clonotype was recorded many times. This chain joins TRBV29-1 and TRBJ2-3; D remains unclear. Per the germline V gene, CDR1 is SQVTM and CDR2 is ANQGSEA. V was shortened by 4 bases and J by 1 base, with 9 bases between the two germline ends. This CDR3 is 13 amino acids long. The CDR3 coding sequence is TGCAGCGTTGTTGGGCAGGGCACAGATACGCAGTATTTT. This encodes CSVVGQGTDTQYF.

The chain employs TRBV15 and TRBJ1-1; D gene uncertain. CDR3 length: 12 residues. V lost 0 bases and J lost 8, with 7 bases in between. CDR1 and CDR2 (germline): LNHNV, YYDKDF (reference sequence). In DNA form, the CDR3 reads TGTGCCACCAGCAGAGATCTGGCAGAAGCTTTCTTT. It codes for CATSRDLAEAFF.

This clonotype was picked up many times. This chain links TRBV4-3 with TRBJ1-4; no definite D call. Trimming removed 2 bases at V and 0 bases at J, with 7 bases between. There are 15 residues in the CDR3. Germline CDR1 LGHNA, CDR2 YSLEER. CDR3 loop: CASSQIPATNEKLFF. The CDR3 nucleotides are TGCGCCAGCAGCCAAATACCCGCAACTAATGAAAAACTGTTTTTT.

In its sample, this clonotype was seen many times. The chain combines TRBV11-1 with TRBJ2-7; D possibly uses TRBD1 or TRBD2 (5 bases each). The V end was cut by 3 bases, the J end by 6 bases, with 9 bases between. Germline assignment: CDR1 SGHAT and CDR2 FQDESV (reference sequence). The CDR3 is made up of 12 amino acids. DNA for the CDR3: TGTGCCAGCAGCTTCAGAGGGGCCGAGCAGTACTTC. Protein product: CASSFRGAEQYF.

This clonotype was counted a few times. The chain uses TRBV28 and TRBJ1-6, with 7 nucleotides matching TRBD1. From germline, CDR1 is MDHEN and CDR2 SYDVKM. CDR3 length: 14 amino acids. V gave up 6 bases and J gave up 7 bases; unmatched junction bases: 6. The CDR3 sequence is CASRPTGPNSPLHF. The CDR3 DNA reads as TGTGCCAGCAGACCGACAGGGCCCAATTCACCCCTCCACTTT.

The CDR3 sequence is CASKETGANYGYTF. CDR3 sequence (DNA): TGCGCCAGCAAGGAGACAGGGGCAAACTATGGCTACACCTTC. This chain links TRBV10-2 with TRBJ1-2, with 8 bases fitting TRBD1. After removal of 7 bases from V and 2 bases from J, the junction contained 6 bases not matched to a gene. Germline V gene lookup returns CDR1 WSHSY and CDR2 SAAADI. This CDR3 contains 14 residues.

The CDR3 here is CASSLLGTGGSYEQYF. The CDR3 DNA is TGTGCCAGCAGCTTATTAGGGACAGGGGGATCCTACGAGCAGTACTTC. This chain connects TRBV7-6 to TRBJ2-7; 11 bases are a match to TRBD1. Germline values: CDR1 SGHVS, CDR2 FNYEAQ. J gave up 1 base and V 2 bases, and 4 bases lay outside the gene matches. The CDR3 contains 16 residues.